A single sample gave rise to the 30 T cell receptor beta chains below, sequenced in a study of T cells after somatic rescue of genetic block. Sequencing was performed with immunoSEQ multiplex PCR; in TCRdb, only in-frame clones are kept and a portion is missing. Here the sample spans about 88,000 clones, about nine tenths being singletons. The source material was peripheral blood mononuclear cells (PBMCs). These receptors all come from a woman aged 18-29 years.

The chain employs TRBV27 and TRBJ1-4, with TRBD1 as a possible D gene (5 bases). The length of the CDR3 is 14 residues. Germline V CDR1 and CDR2: MNHEY, SMNVEV (reference sequence). The V end was cut by 3 bases, the J end by 5 bases, with 10 bases between. Here the CDR3 reads CASSFSGQNEKLFF. CDR3 sequence (DNA): TGTGCCAGCAGTTTCTCGGGGCAAAATGAAAAACTGTTTTTT.

The rearrangement links TRBV7-9 to TRBJ2-1, with 13 nucleotides matching TRBD2. V gave up 1 base and J gave up 6 bases; unmatched junction bases: 6. Germline V gene data show CDR1 as SEHNR and CDR2 as FQNEAQ (reference sequence). CDR3 length: 17 residues. The CDR3 DNA reads as TGTGCCAGCAGCTTAGGCGGACTAGCGGGAGTCGGCAATGAGCAGTTCTTC. Encoded protein: CASSLGGLAGVGNEQFF.

The chain joins TRBV18 to TRBJ2-7; D remains unclear. CDR1 is KGHSH, CDR2 LQKENI, per germline. V lost 1 base and J 4 bases, leaving 5 bases between the germline ends. The length of the CDR3 is 12 residues. Here the CDR3 reads CASSPQEYEQYF. In DNA, the CDR3 is TGTGCCAGCTCACCACAGGAGTACGAGCAGTACTTC.

The gene calls are TRBV27 and TRBJ2-7; 9 nucleotides line up with TRBD2. CDR3 length equals 14 residues. V dropped 2 bases and J dropped 6; count of bases not matched to a gene: 5. CDR1 is MNHEY, CDR2 SMNVEV, per germline (reference sequence). CDR3 nucleotide sequence: TGTGCCAGCAGTTTAGCGGGAGGGCCCCTCGAGCAGTACTTC. It codes for CASSLAGGPLEQYF.

The rearrangement links TRBV4-1 to TRBJ1-5; no firm D call. The CDR3 extends over 15 amino acids. V lost 2 bases and J 2 bases, leaving 10 bases between the germline ends. CDR1 and CDR2 (germline): MGHRA, YSYEKL. The CDR3 DNA is TGCGCCAGCAGCCAATGGCCCCTGGGCAATCAGCCCCAGCATTTT. It specifies CASSQWPLGNQPQHF.

CDR3 amino acids: CASSGWDRDGNEQFF. The CDR3 DNA reads as TGTGCCAGCAGTGGATGGGACAGGGATGGCAATGAGCAGTTCTTC. J is TRBJ2-1 and V is TRBV6-1; 9 bases agree with TRBD1. CDR3 length: 15 residues. J lost 6 bases, V lost 4 bases, and 7 bases had no gene match. The germline V gene encodes CDR1 MNHNS and CDR2 SASEGT.

The gene calls are TRBV19 and TRBJ2-1, with D perhaps TRBD1 (6 bases). The germline gives CDR1 LNHDA, CDR2 SQIVND (reference sequence). Trimming removed 3 bases at V and 1 base at J, with 10 bases between. This CDR3 region has 15 residues. The CDR3 here is CASSIGQQSYNEQFF. In nucleotides, the CDR3 is TGTGCCAGTAGTATTGGACAGCAATCCTACAATGAGCAGTTCTTC.

This clone was observed a single time. The chain uses TRBV10-3 and TRBJ2-3; 7 positions agree with TRBD2. The CDR3 loop spans 17 amino acids. V lost 0 bases to trimming and J lost 1 base; unmatched junction nucleotides: 7. Germline CDR1 reads ENHRY; CDR2 reads SYGVKD. The CDR3 DNA follows: TGTGCCATCAGTGAGTCTGGGACTAACTATGGCACAGATACGCAGTATTTT. Translation: CAISESGTNYGTDTQYF.

V is TRBV2 and J is TRBJ2-3; the D is unclear. Trimming took 2 bases from V and 0 from J, leaving 15 bases between them. The CDR3 length is 17 residues. Germline CDR1 and CDR2: SNHLY and FYNNEI. CDR3 DNA: TGTGCCAGCAGTGAATCTGAGTGGACGTCTAGCACAGATACGCAGTATTTT. Translation: CASSESEWTSSTDTQYF.

The chain combines TRBV18 with TRBJ2-7; TRBD1 aligns across 7 bases. Unmatched junction bases numbered 7, after V lost 3 bases and J lost 5 bases. In germline, CDR1 is KGHSH, CDR2 LQKENI. This CDR3 comprises 14 residues. This CDR3 reads CASSPYDRAHEQYF. The CDR3 coding sequence is TGTGCCAGCTCACCCTACGACAGGGCCCACGAGCAGTACTTC.

The chain uses TRBV5-1 and TRBJ2-1; the D gene is possibly TRBD2 (5 bases). CDR1 is SGHRS and CDR2 is YFSETQ in the germline V gene. The CDR3 contains 14 residues. V was pared by 0 bases and J by 9 bases, with 13 bases between. The CDR3 DNA is TGCGCCAGCAGCTTGGGTCGAGCGGAGGCTGAGCAGTTCTTC. Translated: CASSLGRAEAEQFF.

In its sample, this clone was seen once. The chain combines TRBV4-1 with TRBJ2-7, with D tentatively TRBD2 (5 bases). The length of the CDR3 is 13 residues. V was clipped by 0 bases and J by 4 bases, with 7 bases between them. CDR1 is MGHRA and CDR2 is YSYEKL in the germline V gene. The CDR3 bases are TGCGCCAGCAGCCAAGAAGCGGAGTACGAGCAGTACTTC. Its translation: CASSQEAEYEQYF.

V usage is TRBV28 and J usage is TRBJ2-1; D gene unclear. CDR1 MDHEN and CDR2 SYDVKM come from the germline V gene. Trimming took 7 bases from V and 8 from J, leaving 12 bases between them. CDR3 length: 12 residues. The CDR3 spells CASTLRSYEQFF. DNA of the CDR3: TGTGCCAGCACCTTGCGTAGCTATGAGCAGTTCTTC.

The chain uses TRBV7-9 and TRBJ2-7; D uncertain. Per germline, CDR1 SEHNR and CDR2 FQNEAQ (reference sequence). CDR3 size: 12 residues. Between the trimmed V and J ends, which lost 5 bases and 3 bases, there was a span of 8 bases. The CDR3 is CASSPSSYEQYF. The CDR3 nucleotides are TGTGCCAGCAGCCCATCGAGCTACGAGCAGTACTTC.

This clone has just a few counts. The chain carries TRBV7-3 and TRBJ2-3; perhaps TRBD1 as D (6 bases). Between the trimmed V and J ends, which lost 4 bases and 2 bases, there was a span of 16 bases. This CDR3 has 16 amino acids. Germline loops: CDR1 SGHTA, CDR2 FQGTGA. CDR3 in DNA: TGTGCCAGCAGCTCAAGAACAGGGCTCAACACAGATACGCAGTATTTT. This sequence encodes CASSSRTGLNTDTQYF.

This chain uses TRBV29-1 with TRBJ1-2; TRBD1 might be the D (6 bases). Trimming removed 5 bases from V and 6 bases from J, with 13 bases in between. Germline CDR1 SQVTM, CDR2 ANQGSEA. The CDR3 has 12 amino acids. In DNA, the CDR3 is TGCAGCGTTTCGCAGGGGCCCGATGGCTACACCTTC. This encodes CSVSQGPDGYTF.

This clone was seen just once. The V gene is TRBV29-1, the J gene TRBJ2-3; D remains ambiguous. The CDR3 length is 11 residues. The V gene's germline CDR1 is SQVTM and CDR2 ANQGSEA. V was clipped by 5 bases and J by 1 base, with 4 bases between them. The CDR3 spells CSVFGTDTQYF. The CDR3, as DNA: TGCAGCGTTTTTGGCACAGATACGCAGTATTTT.

The J gene is TRBJ2-1, the V gene TRBV7-9; 7 nucleotides line up with TRBD2. The V segment lost 5 bases and the J segment 0 bases; nucleotides outside the gene matches: 7. The germline gives CDR1 SEHNR, CDR2 FQNEAQ (reference sequence). The CDR3 has 16 amino acids. The CDR3 DNA sequence: TGTGCCAGCAGCGGTCAGCGGGGAAGCTCCTACAATGAGCAGTTCTTC. Amino acids: CASSGQRGSSYNEQFF.

The chain uses TRBV28 and TRBJ2-1; the D gene is possibly TRBD1 (6 bases). V lost 2 bases, J lost 6 bases, and 17 bases lay in between. CDR3 length: 16 amino acids. The germline gives CDR1 MDHEN, CDR2 SYDVKM. In DNA, the CDR3 is TGTGCCAGCAGTTTAGACCAGGGGTGGGGCGGCAATGAGCAGTTCTTC. Its translation: CASSLDQGWGGNEQFF. The entire variable domain, with the rest obtained from reference TRBV28 and TRBJ2-1, is as follows: DVKVTQSSRYLVKRTGEKVFLECVQDMDHENMFWYRQDPGLGLRLIYFSYDVKMKEKGDIPEGYSVSREKKERFSLILESASTNQTSMYLCASSLDQGWGGNEQFFGPGTRLTVL.

The rearrangement links TRBV11-2 to TRBJ2-7; tentatively, D is TRBD2 (5 bases). Trimming shortened V by 5 bases and J by 5 bases, and 13 bases separated the two germline ends. This CDR3 is 13 amino acids long. In germline, CDR1 is SGHAT, CDR2 FQNNGV. The CDR3 region has the DNA TGTGCCAGCAGCGAGGGCCCGAACGACGAGCAGTACTTC. Residues: CASSEGPNDEQYF.

This rearrangement joins TRBV7-9 to TRBJ2-5, with D possibly called TRBD1 or TRBD2 (5 bases each). The V end was cut by 2 bases, the J end by 3 bases, with 19 bases between. The CDR3 sequence is 17 residues long. Germline CDR1 and CDR2: SEHNR and FQNEAQ (reference sequence). This CDR3 is CASSLMKGVRGEETQYF. CDR3 DNA: TGTGCCAGCAGCTTAATGAAAGGGGTGAGGGGTGAAGAGACCCAGTACTTC.

Comments on this clone: Germline and junction disagree at one end, which may indicate a read error. Distinct nucleotide sequences in the sample also encode this CDR3. The chain has TRBV6-1 and TRBJ1-2; 8 bases map to TRBD1. The V gene's germline CDR1 is MNHNS and CDR2 SASEGT. The CDR3 is made up of 13 amino acids. CDR3 loop: CAGQGITALGYTF. DNA of the CDR3: TGCGCCGGACAGGGAATAACGGCACTAGGCTACACCTTC.

The rearrangement uses TRBV27 and TRBJ2-1, with 11 bases lining up with TRBD2. This CDR3 has 15 residues. Germline V lookup: CDR1 MNHEY, CDR2 SMNVEV (reference sequence). V lost 5 bases and J lost 6; bases outside the gene matches: 6. CDR3 protein: CASSPIAGGSNEQFF. Here the CDR3 DNA reads TGTGCCAGCAGTCCTATAGCGGGAGGGAGCAATGAGCAGTTCTTC.

The rearrangement joins TRBV9 to TRBJ1-4, with TRBD1 matching 8 bases. This CDR3 contains 17 residues. V gave up 3 bases and J gave up 1 base; unmatched junction bases: 8. Germline assignment: CDR1 SGDLS and CDR2 YYNGEE. The CDR3 loop is CASSAGQGVLTNEKLFF. In nucleotides, the CDR3 is TGTGCCAGCAGCGCAGGACAGGGAGTTTTAACTAATGAAAAACTGTTTTTT.

In this sample, this clone turned up once. V usage is TRBV7-9 and J usage is TRBJ2-1; no firm D call. There are 15 residues in the CDR3. The germline V and J ends were trimmed by 5 bases and 0 bases, with 11 bases remaining between them. CDR1 is SEHNR and CDR2 is FQNEAQ in the germline V gene (reference sequence). CDR3 coding DNA: TGTGCCAGCAGCCCCCCCGGAAGCTCCTACAATGAGCAGTTCTTC. The encoded protein is CASSPPGSSYNEQFF.

The chain joins TRBV9 to TRBJ2-2, with D perhaps matching TRBD1 or TRBD2 (6 bases each). V was trimmed by 0 bases and J by 5 bases, leaving 20 bases between them. Germline-derived CDR1 and CDR2 are SGDLS and YYNGEE. The CDR3 has 18 residues. This CDR3 reads CASSVEGGRGPGTGELFF. The CDR3, as DNA: TGTGCCAGCAGCGTAGAGGGAGGCAGGGGCCCGGGGACCGGGGAGCTGTTTTTT.

The chain links TRBV4-1 to TRBJ2-7; tentative D call: TRBD2 (6 bases). Germline CDR1 and CDR2: MGHRA and YSYEKL. The CDR3 length is 15 residues. Trimming shortened V by 4 bases and J by 4 bases, and 17 bases separated the two germline ends. The CDR3 DNA sequence: TGCGCCAGCAGCCCATTATCGGGAGTAGGGTACGAGCAGTACTTC. It translates to CASSPLSGVGYEQYF.

The gene calls are TRBV5-1 and TRBJ1-5, with a weak D call TRBD1 (5 bases). The CDR3 consists of 15 residues. With 0 bases removed from V and 3 bases from J, the gap between germline ends came to 10 bases. Germline CDR1 and CDR2: SGHRS and YFSETQ. CDR3 nucleotides: TGCGCCAGCAGCTTGGCCGGGGGAAACAATCAGCCCCAGCATTTT. It yields the protein CASSLAGGNNQPQHF. The variable domain in full, completed from reference TRBV5-1 and TRBJ1-5, reads KAGVTQTPRYLIKTRGQQVTLSCSPISGHRSVSWYQQTPGQGLQFLFEYFSETQRNKGNFPGRFSGRQFSNSRSEMNVSTLELGDSALYLCASSLAGGNNQPQHFGDGTRLSIL.

CDR3 in amino acids: CASSLSPVADAEQFF. The CDR3, as DNA: TGTGCCAGCAGTTTATCTCCAGTAGCGGACGCTGAGCAGTTCTTC. The chain is built from TRBV28 and TRBJ2-1; TRBD2 might be the D (6 bases). CDR3 length equals 15 residues. Germline assignment: CDR1 MDHEN and CDR2 SYDVKM. The V end lost 1 base, the J end lost 9 bases, and 16 bases lay between the germline ends.

This chain links TRBV10-3 with TRBJ2-3; 7 bases align to TRBD1. The germline V gene has CDR1 ENHRY and CDR2 SYGVKD. CDR3 length equals 16 residues. The junction had 9 bases not matched to a gene; V was cut back by 4 bases and J by 2 bases. CDR3 nucleotides: TGTGCCATCAGTGGATCAGGGGGACGGGACACAGATACGCAGTATTTT. Translation gives CAISGSGGRDTDTQYF.